The next 17 T cell receptor beta chains were all read from a single sample in a study of T-cell reconstitution after alpha-beta-depleted transplantation in children. Preparation of the TCRbeta library was carried out with unique molecular identifiers. TCRdb reprocessed the PCR reads via MiXCR and lists one record per CDR3 protein. The sample shows some 300,000 distinct CDR3 sequences, 10% of them seen only once. The source was PBMCs, collected before TCRalphabeta/CD19-depleted stem cell transplant. The receptors here all came from a boy younger than two with acute myeloid leukemia, due to receive a stem cell transplant.

This clonotype has more than one count but fewer than ten. This chain connects TRBV4-3 to TRBJ2-3, with 7 nucleotides matching TRBD1. This CDR3 has 16 residues. CDR1 is LGHNA, CDR2 YSLEER, per germline. V lost 0 bases to trimming and J lost 4 bases; unmatched junction nucleotides: 7. The CDR3 bases are TGCGCCAGCAGCCAAGATAGCCTAGGGGGCTCAGATACGCAGTATTTT. It codes for CASSQDSLGGSDTQYF.

The J gene is TRBJ2-1, the V gene TRBV27; weak D call: TRBD2 (6 bases). Trimming cost V 5 bases and J 11 bases, with 28 bases left between them. The CDR3 has 17 residues. Germline CDR1 MNHEY, CDR2 SMNVEV (reference sequence). The CDR3 sequence is CASSPMAGLMDTLKQFF. The CDR3 nucleotides are TGTGCCAGCAGTCCCATGGCGGGGCTGATGGATACACTAAAGCAGTTCTTC.

A few counts support this clonotype. The rearrangement links TRBV10-3 to TRBJ1-2, with a tentative D call TRBD1 (5 bases). Looked up from germline, CDR1 is ENHRY and CDR2 is SYGVKD. V shed 4 bases and J shed 6 bases, with 12 bases lying between them. CDR3 length equals 13 residues. As DNA, the CDR3 is TGTGCCATCAGTGGGAGGCTACAGGATGGCTACACCTTC. This codes for CAISGRLQDGYTF.

This clonotype was seen many times. V and J are TRBV28 and TRBJ2-1; TRBD2 matches 8 bases. This CDR3 has 16 amino acids. The trim removed 6 bases at V and 7 bases at J, leaving 14 bases unmatched. Germline assignment: CDR1 MDHEN and CDR2 SYDVKM. Here the CDR3 DNA reads TGTGCCAGCAGCTTCAGAACTAGCGGCTACGGGAATGAGCAGTTCTTC. Protein: CASSFRTSGYGNEQFF.

This sequence joins TRBV2 and TRBJ2-2; TRBD1 agrees at 7 bases. Unmatched junction bases numbered 6, after V lost 8 bases and J lost 0 bases. In germline, CDR1 is SNHLY, CDR2 FYNNEI. This CDR3 has 15 residues. CDR3 nucleotide sequence: TGTGCCAGCCGACGGACAGGAGCGAACACCGGGGAGCTGTTTTTT. Protein product: CASRRTGANTGELFF.

This chain joins TRBV28 and TRBJ2-3; the match to TRBD1 covers 8 bases. CDR3 length equals 14 residues. With V trimmed by 6 bases and J by 5 bases, 7 bases remained unmatched. CDR1 is MDHEN, CDR2 SYDVKM, per germline. Here the CDR3 reads CASSPDRVEDTQYF. As DNA, the CDR3 is TGTGCCAGCAGCCCGGACAGGGTTGAAGATACGCAGTATTTT. Combining the CDR3 with reference TRBV28 and TRBJ2-3 gives the whole variable domain DVKVTQSSRYLVKRTGEKVFLECVQDMDHENMFWYRQDPGLGLRLIYFSYDVKMKEKGDIPEGYSVSREKKERFSLILESASTNQTSMYLCASSPDRVEDTQYFGPGTRLTVL.

This clonotype was detected many times. The chain recombines TRBV24-1 with TRBJ2-3, with a tentative D call TRBD2 (7 bases). The CDR3 runs 15 residues. Deletions cut 1 base from V and 5 bases from J, with 12 bases between. Germline CDR1 KGHDR, CDR2 SFDVKD. The CDR3 sequence: CATSDLRGGQDTQYF. CDR3 coding DNA: TGTGCCACCAGTGATTTAAGGGGGGGGCAAGATACGCAGTATTTT.

The CDR3 region has the DNA TGCAGTGCCCCCGGGCCAAGTTCGGGAACCTACAATGAGCAGTTCTTC. Its protein product is CSAPGPSSGTYNEQFF. J is TRBJ2-1 and V is TRBV20-1, with a weak D call TRBD2 (5 bases). The CDR3 runs 16 residues. CDR1 and CDR2 from the germline V gene are DFQATT and SNEGSKA (reference sequence). V lost 6 bases, J lost 2 bases, and 20 bases lay in between.

This clonotype was found many times. J is TRBJ2-1 and V is TRBV28; 10 bases agree with TRBD2. V lost 4 bases to trimming and J lost 9 bases; unmatched junction nucleotides: 9. CDR1 MDHEN and CDR2 SYDVKM come from the germline V gene. The CDR3 spans 15 residues. The CDR3 is CASSSAGTSAFEQFF. The CDR3 DNA reads TGTGCCAGCAGTTCGGCCGGGACTAGCGCCTTTGAGCAGTTCTTC.

This clonotype was observed a few times. V and J are TRBV4-3 and TRBJ2-5; 12 bases line up with TRBD2. The CDR3 totals 15 residues. V trimming: 5 bases; J trimming: 3 bases; junction bases outside the gene matches: 4. Germline CDR1 LGHNA, CDR2 YSLEER. CDR3 sequence reads: CASSNPSGREETQYF. CDR3 sequence (DNA): TGCGCCAGCAGCAACCCTAGCGGGAGGGAAGAGACCCAGTACTTC.

This clonotype occurred many times. V usage is TRBV12-5 and J usage is TRBJ2-1, with 9 nucleotides matching TRBD1. The V gene end was trimmed by 1 base and the J gene end by 3 bases; junction bases not matched to a gene: 10. Germline assignment: CDR1 LGHNT and CDR2 FRNRAP. The CDR3 contains 18 residues. The CDR3 DNA follows: TGTGCTAGTGGTTTGGGGGGGACCGGGACAGGGTACTACAATGAGCAGTTCTTC. It encodes CASGLGGTGTGYYNEQFF.

Ten or more counts support this clonotype. This chain joins TRBV12-3 or TRBV12-4 and TRBJ2-7; TRBD1 might be the D (5 bases). The CDR3 loop spans 17 amino acids. Trimming cost V 5 bases and J 0 bases, with 20 bases left between them. CDR3 amino acids: CASSTRWGTGFSYEQYF. The CDR3 DNA reads TGTGCCAGCAGTACCAGGTGGGGCACGGGTTTCTCCTACGAGCAGTACTTC.

Many counts were recorded for this clonotype. The chain has TRBV7-9 and TRBJ2-7; the D gene is possibly TRBD2 (5 bases). V lost 5 bases and J lost 9, with 14 bases in between. This CDR3 has 12 residues. Germline V CDR1 and CDR2: SEHNR, FQNEAQ (reference sequence). DNA for the CDR3: TGTGCCAGCAGCCGATCGGACTCAGCGCAGTACTTC. Amino acids: CASSRSDSAQYF.

In this sample, this clonotype turned up a few times. This may be a read error, as it is one base from a much larger clone. The rearrangement uses TRBV29-1 and TRBJ2-3; D unresolved. The germline V gene has CDR1 SQVTM and CDR2 ANQGSEA. The CDR3 is made up of 12 amino acids. Trimming pared 0 bases from V and 6 bases from J, leaving 7 bases between. The CDR3 sequence: CSVEEAWDTQYF. The CDR3 DNA follows: TGCAGCGTTGAAGAGGCTTGGGATACGCAGTATTTT.

This clonotype has more than one count but fewer than ten. This rearrangement joins TRBV6-5 to TRBJ2-1; TRBD2 matches at 7 bases. Per the germline V gene, CDR1 is MNHEY and CDR2 is SVGAGI. Trimming took 0 bases from V and 0 from J; bases not matched to a gene: 5. The CDR3 length is 17 residues. Here the CDR3 DNA reads TGTGCCAGCAGTTACTCGTGGAGCGGGGCCTCCTACAATGAGCAGTTCTTC. Translated, it gives CASSYSWSGASYNEQFF.

This chain connects TRBV6-4 to TRBJ2-3; D may be TRBD1 or TRBD2 (5 bases each). CDR1 and CDR2 from the germline V gene are MRHNA and SNTAGT. The CDR3 contains 17 residues. Trimming took 5 bases from V and 5 from J, leaving 23 bases between them. The CDR3 DNA reads TGTGCCAGCAGTAGAGCCCGGGGACGGTCTTCATTAGATACGCAGTATTTT. This translates into CASSRARGRSSLDTQYF.

This clonotype was picked up many times. The V call is TRBV7-2, the J call TRBJ1-5, with D tentatively TRBD1 (5 bases). The germline V gene has CDR1 SGHTA and CDR2 FQGNSA. V shed 0 bases and J shed 3 bases, with 9 bases lying between them. The CDR3 spans 15 residues. The CDR3 region has the DNA TGTGCCAGCAGCTTAGCGCAGGGCTACAATCAGCCCCAGCATTTT. Protein product: CASSLAQGYNQPQHF.